This TCR beta chain was sequenced for a study of cytomegalovirus exposure and HLA in healthy donors. For the study at large: Genotyping showed less than 85% of roughly 400 donors falling in the Caucasian-associated ancestry cluster. Overall study results and limits: TCR beta sequences reportedly predicted most subjects' HLA-A and HLA-B alleles accurately.

Germline CDR1 and CDR2: LNHDA and SQIVND (reference sequence). The length of the CDR3 is 14 residues. V was shortened by 2 bases and J by 10 bases, with 12 bases between the two germline ends. Concerning this clone: Its antigen is not known.

Use of 60 Vbeta and 13 Jbeta primers characterized the PCR. The method was immunoSEQ multiplex PCR; TCRdb's version includes in-frame clones alone and lacks a portion of them. The sample includes roughly 150,000 clones, 65% to 80% seen only once; the top ten take almost 3%. The chain carries TRBV19 and TRBJ1-6; D might be TRBD1 (5 bases). The TCR originated in a woman in her forties or fifties in good health and CMV-seropositive. The sequenced material came from PBMCs. The CDR3 is CASSIQGSHSPLHF. In DNA form, the CDR3 reads TGTGCCAGTAGTATACAGGGAAGCCACTCACCCCTCCACTTT.